This T cell receptor beta chain was recovered during a study of T-cell reconstitution after alpha-beta-depleted transplantation in children. A TCRbeta library incorporating unique molecular identifiers was prepared. In TCRdb, the PCR reads were re-called with MiXCR into one record per CDR3 protein. The sample yields around 480,000 distinct CDR3 sequences, about 30% seen once. The CDR3 consists of 15 residues. The germline V gene has CDR1 SGHAT and CDR2 FQNNGV. V gave up 4 bases and J gave up 7 bases, with 17 bases separating them. The chain employs TRBV11-2 and TRBJ2-1, with no clear D. The TCR was taken from a human donor who donated a stem cell graft to a child with aplastic anemia. The sequencing here drew on PBMCs from the stem cell graft donor, taken from the stem cell graft. CDR3 nucleotide sequence: TGTGCCAGCAGCTCGCCGACTCTCCTGGGAAATGAGCAGTTCTTC. It codes for CASSSPTLLGNEQFF.